These T cell receptor beta chains were read from a single sample in a study of shared clonotypes between healthy human individuals. Some clones are missing from TCRdb's copy, which holds only in-frame ones; the method was immunoSEQ multiplex PCR. The sample records about 980,000 clones, 60% to 85% being singletons. Input material: memory CD4+ T cells sorted from blood. The source of these receptors is a man younger than 35 in good health. CDR3s include the opening cysteine and the closing phenylalanine or tryptophan. Each record gives: V gene, clone size, J gene, D gene, CDR3 DNA, CDR3 protein. The D gene is left open where the match is weak. Some rows have no size entry. The others give once, few or many, or a class for an expanded clone.

v_gene: TRBV6-6; abundance: few; j_gene: TRBJ1-1; d_gene: NA; CDR3nt: TGTGCCAGCATTTTCCGTGGGGGTATCACTGAAGCTTTCTTT; CDR3aa: CASIFRGGITEAFF
v_gene: TRBV19; abundance: once; j_gene: TRBJ2-3; d_gene: NA; CDR3nt: TGTGCCAGTAGTATGACTTCCTCCACAGATACGCAGTATTTT; CDR3aa: CASSMTSSTDTQYF
v_gene: TRBV2; abundance: once; j_gene: TRBJ2-7; d_gene: TRBD1; CDR3nt: TGTGCCAGCAGTGACGGGCAGGGGGCTACCGGCGAGCAGTACTTC; CDR3aa: CASSDGQGATGEQYF
v_gene: TRBV7-6; abundance: NA; j_gene: TRBJ1-2; d_gene: NA; CDR3nt: TGTGCCAGCAGCGGCAGGGACACCTATGGCTACACCTTC; CDR3aa: CASSGRDTYGYTF
v_gene: TRBV7-7; abundance: NA; j_gene: TRBJ2-2; d_gene: NA; CDR3nt: TGTGCTAGCAGCTTCGCCTCCCATCCTGGGGAGCTGTTTTTT; CDR3aa: CASSFASHPGELFF
v_gene: TRBV30; abundance: NA; j_gene: TRBJ2-5; d_gene: TRBD1; CDR3nt: TGTGCCGGAACCTCAGGGGGCGCGGAGACCCAGTACTTC; CDR3aa: CAGTSGGAETQYF
v_gene: TRBV11-2; abundance: few; j_gene: TRBJ1-2; d_gene: NA; CDR3nt: TGTGCCAGCAGCTTAGGCGTGACTAACTATGGCTACACCTTC; CDR3aa: CASSLGVTNYGYTF
v_gene: TRBV11-3; abundance: few; j_gene: TRBJ1-1; d_gene: NA; CDR3nt: TGTGCCAGCAGCTACCACGGGAACACTGAAGCTTTCTTT; CDR3aa: CASSYHGNTEAFF
v_gene: TRBV10-1; abundance: once; j_gene: TRBJ2-1; d_gene: NA; CDR3nt: TGCGCCAGCAGTGAGTCCCGGGGACTGGGCTACAATGAGCAGTTCTTC; CDR3aa: CASSESRGLGYNEQFF
v_gene: TRBV7-8; abundance: NA; j_gene: TRBJ2-5; d_gene: NA; CDR3nt: TGTGCCAGCATCGACCCCAGAGCCCCGTACCAAGAGACCCAGTACTTC; CDR3aa: CASIDPRAPYQETQYF
v_gene: TRBV30; abundance: NA; j_gene: TRBJ2-3; d_gene: TRBD2; CDR3nt: TGTGCTTCAACTCTGCGGGGGGGCCAGGATACGCAGTATTTT; CDR3aa: CASTLRGGQDTQYF
v_gene: TRBV19; abundance: once; j_gene: TRBJ1-1; d_gene: NA; CDR3nt: TGTGCCAGTAGTATAGTGCCAGGGCGGGCTGAAGCTTTCTTT; CDR3aa: CASSIVPGRAEAFF
v_gene: TRBV7-2; abundance: few; j_gene: TRBJ2-3; d_gene: NA; CDR3nt: TGTGCCAGCAGCTTAGTGTCAGCGACAGATACGCAGTATTTT; CDR3aa: CASSLVSATDTQYF
v_gene: TRBV7-2; abundance: NA; j_gene: TRBJ1-2; d_gene: NA; CDR3nt: TGTGCCAGCAGCTTCTTGCGAGGGGGCTACACCTTC; CDR3aa: CASSFLRGGYTF
v_gene: TRBV11-2; abundance: many; j_gene: TRBJ1-2; d_gene: NA; CDR3nt: TGTGCCAGCAGCACGCAGGACACAAGAGGCTACACCTTC; CDR3aa: CASSTQDTRGYTF
v_gene: TRBV9; abundance: NA; j_gene: TRBJ2-3; d_gene: NA; CDR3nt: TGTGCCAGCAGCGTGGACTACCTCACAGATACGCAGTATTTT; CDR3aa: CASSVDYLTDTQYF
v_gene: TRBV5-1; abundance: NA; j_gene: TRBJ2-5; d_gene: NA; CDR3nt: TGCGCCAGCAGGTCTCCCAGGGGGGCTCAAGAGACCCAGTACTTC; CDR3aa: CASRSPRGAQETQYF
v_gene: TRBV2; abundance: NA; j_gene: TRBJ1-4; d_gene: TRBD1; CDR3nt: TGTGCCAGCACACGGGACAGGGTTTCCAATGAAAAACTGTTTTTT; CDR3aa: CASTRDRVSNEKLFF
v_gene: TRBV6-5; abundance: once; j_gene: TRBJ2-5; d_gene: NA; CDR3nt: TGTGCCAGCAGTTACTCGGGGGCTGGGTTTTGGACCCAGTACTTC; CDR3aa: CASSYSGAGFWTQYF
v_gene: TRBV5-1; abundance: NA; j_gene: TRBJ1-6; d_gene: NA; CDR3nt: TGCGCCAGCAGCTTATTCGATTCACCCCTCCACTTT; CDR3aa: CASSLFDSPLHF
v_gene: TRBV7-8; abundance: NA; j_gene: TRBJ2-3; d_gene: NA; CDR3nt: TGTGCCAGCAGCCCCCGGGCAGATACGCAGTATTTT; CDR3aa: CASSPRADTQYF
v_gene: TRBV5-6; abundance: NA; j_gene: TRBJ2-2; d_gene: TRBD1; CDR3nt: TGTGCCAGCAGCGTTAGGGGGCCTTACACCGGGGAGCTGTTTTTT; CDR3aa: CASSVRGPYTGELFF
v_gene: TRBV5-1; abundance: NA; j_gene: TRBJ1-1; d_gene: NA; CDR3nt: TGCGCCAGCAGCTTGGAACCGGACACTGAAGCTTTCTTT; CDR3aa: CASSLEPDTEAFF
v_gene: TRBV2; abundance: NA; j_gene: TRBJ2-1; d_gene: NA; CDR3nt: TGTGCCAGCAGTGAGTGGGACGGCTACTCCTACAATGAGCAGTTCTTC; CDR3aa: CASSEWDGYSYNEQFF
v_gene: TRBV28; abundance: once; j_gene: TRBJ1-4; d_gene: NA; CDR3nt: TGTGCCAGCCGCGGGACAACCCCTAATGAAAAACTGTTTTTT; CDR3aa: CASRGTTPNEKLFF
v_gene: TRBV18; abundance: NA; j_gene: TRBJ1-1; d_gene: TRBD1; CDR3nt: TGTGCCAGCTCAGTGACAGGGGGGACCACTGAAGCTTTCTTT; CDR3aa: CASSVTGGTTEAFF
v_gene: TRBV30; abundance: NA; j_gene: TRBJ2-4; d_gene: TRBD2; CDR3nt: TGTGCCTGGACCCCCCCCGGACTAGGAGTGACCTGGGGACTAGCCAAAAACATTCAGTACTTC; CDR3aa: CAWTPPGLGVTWGLAKNIQYF
v_gene: TRBV10-3; abundance: NA; j_gene: TRBJ2-1; d_gene: NA; CDR3nt: TGTGCCATCAGTGATGCAGGGTCAAGCAATGAGCAGTTCTTC; CDR3aa: CAISDAGSSNEQFF
v_gene: TRBV6-5; abundance: NA; j_gene: TRBJ1-3; d_gene: NA; CDR3nt: TGTGCCAGCAGTTCACCGCTCCGCTCTGGAAACACCATATATTTT; CDR3aa: CASSSPLRSGNTIYF
v_gene: TRBV7-9; abundance: NA; j_gene: TRBJ2-1; d_gene: TRBD2; CDR3nt: TGTGCCAGCAGCTTAGGACTAGCGGAAGAGCAGTTCTTC; CDR3aa: CASSLGLAEEQFF
v_gene: TRBV7-2; abundance: NA; j_gene: TRBJ2-6; d_gene: NA; CDR3nt: TGTGCCAGCAGGCCGCCCCGATCTGGGGCCAACGTCCTGACTTTC; CDR3aa: CASRPPRSGANVLTF
v_gene: TRBV28; abundance: once; j_gene: TRBJ2-7; d_gene: NA; CDR3nt: TGTGCCAGCAGTCCTACGGGACGGAGCTCCTACGAGCAGTACTTC; CDR3aa: CASSPTGRSSYEQYF
v_gene: TRBV9; abundance: NA; j_gene: TRBJ2-3; d_gene: NA; CDR3nt: TGTGCCAGCAGCTTACGGGCAGATACGCAGTATTTT; CDR3aa: CASSLRADTQYF
v_gene: TRBV5-6; abundance: NA; j_gene: TRBJ2-7; d_gene: NA; CDR3nt: TGTGCCAGCAGCTTGGACCCAGTTAGCTCCTACGAGCAGTACTTC; CDR3aa: CASSLDPVSSYEQYF
v_gene: TRBV12-2; abundance: NA; j_gene: TRBJ2-7; d_gene: NA; CDR3nt: TGTGCAAGTCGCTTGTCTGTGAGGGGACGTCGCTCCTACGAGCAGTACTTC; CDR3aa: CASRLSVRGRRSYEQYF
v_gene: TRBV5-1; abundance: few; j_gene: TRBJ2-7; d_gene: NA; CDR3nt: TGCGCCAGCAGCTTGGTTCTGGGCGCCCTCTACGAGCAGTACTTC; CDR3aa: CASSLVLGALYEQYF
v_gene: TRBV19; abundance: once; j_gene: TRBJ2-2; d_gene: NA; CDR3nt: TGTGCCAGTAGTATATGGACACCCAACACCGGGGAGCTGTTTTTT; CDR3aa: CASSIWTPNTGELFF
v_gene: TRBV5-1; abundance: few; j_gene: TRBJ1-1; d_gene: NA; CDR3nt: TGCGCCAGCAGCTCCACAGGCCTGAACACTGAAGCTTTCTTT; CDR3aa: CASSSTGLNTEAFF
v_gene: TRBV30; abundance: once; j_gene: TRBJ2-4; d_gene: NA; CDR3nt: TGTGCCTGGAGAGGACTCGATGGAGCCAAAAACATTCAGTACTTC; CDR3aa: CAWRGLDGAKNIQYF
v_gene: TRBV30; abundance: once; j_gene: TRBJ2-7; d_gene: NA; CDR3nt: TGTGCCTGGAGCCGGGGGGCTAATCACGAGCAGTACTTC; CDR3aa: CAWSRGANHEQYF
v_gene: TRBV5-1; abundance: NA; j_gene: TRBJ2-7; d_gene: NA; CDR3nt: TGCGCCAGCAGCTTGGGGGCCGGGAAGGCTGCCTACGAGCAGTACTTC; CDR3aa: CASSLGAGKAAYEQYF
v_gene: TRBV5-6; abundance: few; j_gene: TRBJ2-7; d_gene: NA; CDR3nt: TGTGCCAGCAGCTGGAGAGAAATCTCCTACGAGCAGTACTTC; CDR3aa: CASSWREISYEQYF
v_gene: TRBV10-3; abundance: NA; j_gene: TRBJ2-2; d_gene: TRBD2; CDR3nt: TGTGCCATCAACCCGAGCGGGGGGCGCTCGAACACCGGGGAGCTGTTTTTT; CDR3aa: CAINPSGGRSNTGELFF
v_gene: TRBV5-4; abundance: NA; j_gene: TRBJ2-3; d_gene: TRBD2; CDR3nt: TGTGCCAGCAGCTTGGGGGCACTAGCGGGAGTTGTGAATACGCAGTATTTT; CDR3aa: CASSLGALAGVVNTQYF
v_gene: TRBV6-1; abundance: NA; j_gene: TRBJ1-1; d_gene: NA; CDR3nt: TGTGCCAGCAGTGCCCTGAGGAGTTTGGAAGCTTTCTTT; CDR3aa: CASSALRSLEAFF
v_gene: TRBV25-1; abundance: NA; j_gene: TRBJ1-2; d_gene: NA; CDR3nt: TGTGCCAGCAGCAGAGGGCAGAATAACTATGGCTACACCTTC; CDR3aa: CASSRGQNNYGYTF
v_gene: TRBV7-5; abundance: NA; j_gene: TRBJ1-1; d_gene: NA; CDR3nt: TGTGCCAGCAGCCAACAGAGAAACACTGAAGCTTTCTTT; CDR3aa: CASSQQRNTEAFF
v_gene: TRBV7-9; abundance: NA; j_gene: TRBJ1-1; d_gene: NA; CDR3nt: TGTGCCAGCAGCTTATCTCAAACGGCGAACACTGAAGCTTTCTTT; CDR3aa: CASSLSQTANTEAFF
v_gene: TRBV2; abundance: NA; j_gene: TRBJ2-5; d_gene: TRBD2; CDR3nt: TGTGCCAGCCGAAAAGCGGGGGGTTCCCAAGAGACCCAGTACTTC; CDR3aa: CASRKAGGSQETQYF
v_gene: TRBV7-6; abundance: NA; j_gene: TRBJ2-7; d_gene: TRBD1; CDR3nt: TGTGCCAGCAGCTTAGGAAACCGACAGGGGGCAAACTACGAGCAGTACTTC; CDR3aa: CASSLGNRQGANYEQYF
v_gene: TRBV27; abundance: NA; j_gene: TRBJ2-7; d_gene: NA; CDR3nt: TGTGCCAGCAGTTTATTTCCGGCCTACGAGCAGTACTTC; CDR3aa: CASSLFPAYEQYF
v_gene: TRBV28; abundance: NA; j_gene: TRBJ1-6; d_gene: NA; CDR3nt: TGTGCCAGCAGTTTAGATCTTGGATATTCACCCCTCCACTTT; CDR3aa: CASSLDLGYSPLHF
v_gene: TRBV30; abundance: NA; j_gene: TRBJ1-3; d_gene: TRBD1; CDR3nt: TGTGCCTGGAGCCTTGGCCTTGTATTTGGGACAGGTTCTGGAAACACCATATATTTT; CDR3aa: CAWSLGLVFGTGSGNTIYF